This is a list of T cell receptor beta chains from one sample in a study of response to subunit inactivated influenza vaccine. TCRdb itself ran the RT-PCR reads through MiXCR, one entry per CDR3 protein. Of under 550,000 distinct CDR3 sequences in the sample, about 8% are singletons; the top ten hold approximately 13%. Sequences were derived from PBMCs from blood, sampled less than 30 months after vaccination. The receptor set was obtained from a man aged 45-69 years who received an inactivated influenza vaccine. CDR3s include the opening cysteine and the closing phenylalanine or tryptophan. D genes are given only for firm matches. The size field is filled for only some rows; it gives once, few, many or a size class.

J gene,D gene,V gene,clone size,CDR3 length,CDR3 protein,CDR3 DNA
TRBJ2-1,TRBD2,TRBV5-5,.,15,CASTPLAGGPSEQFF,TGTGCCAGCACCCCATTAGCGGGGGGGCCTAGTGAGCAGTTCTTC
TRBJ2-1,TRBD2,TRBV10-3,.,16,CAISESPAGRETPGFF,TGTGCCATCAGTGAGTCCCCCGCGGGGCGGGAGACGCCCGGGTTCTTC
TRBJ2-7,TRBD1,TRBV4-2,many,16,CASSHSEGTGAGEQYF,TGTGCCAGCAGCCATAGCGAGGGGACAGGGGCGGGCGAGCAGTACTTC
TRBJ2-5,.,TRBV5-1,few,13,CASSLFTVETQYF,TGCGCCAGCAGCTTGTTCACCGTGGAGACCCAGTACTTC
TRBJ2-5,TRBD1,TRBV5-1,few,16,CASSRGTGDGEETQYF,TGCGCCAGCAGCCGTGGGACAGGGGATGGAGAAGAGACCCAGTACTTC
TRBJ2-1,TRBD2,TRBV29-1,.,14,CSVEGGGSYNEQFF,TGCAGCGTTGAGGGGGGGGGCTCCTACAATGAGCAGTTCTTC
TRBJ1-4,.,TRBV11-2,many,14,CASRRNPTREKLFF,TGTGCCAGCAGAAGGAATCCAACCAGAGAAAAACTGTTTTTT
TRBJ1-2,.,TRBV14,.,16,CASSQEWVPGTHGYTF,TGTGCCAGCAGCCAAGAATGGGTTCCCGGCACCCATGGCTACACCTTC
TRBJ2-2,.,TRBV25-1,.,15,CASSASRLNTGELFF,TGTGCCAGCAGCGCAAGCCGCCTGAACACCGGGGAGCTGTTTTTT
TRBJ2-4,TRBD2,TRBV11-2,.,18,CASSLGRRLAGHKNIQYF,TGTGCCAGCAGCTTAGGAAGGAGACTAGCTGGGCACAAAAACATTCAGTACTTC
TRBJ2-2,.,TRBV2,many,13,CASSLSNTGELFF,TGTGCCAGCAGTTTGTCGAACACCGGGGAGCTGTTTTTT
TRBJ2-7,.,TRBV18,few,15,CASSPQGPSSYEQYF,TGTGCCAGCTCACCACAGGGCCCTAGCTCCTACGAGCAGTACTTC
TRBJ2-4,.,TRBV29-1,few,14,CSVRTRLAKNIQYF,TGCAGCGTTAGGACACGGCTAGCCAAAAACATTCAGTACTTC
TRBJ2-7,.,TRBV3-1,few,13,CASRGAASYEQYF,TGTGCCAGCAGGGGTGCAGCTTCCTACGAGCAGTACTTC
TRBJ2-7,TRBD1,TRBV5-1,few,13,CASSTDRGSEQYF,TGCGCCAGCAGCACCGACAGGGGGTCCGAGCAGTACTTC
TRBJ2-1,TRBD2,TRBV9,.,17,CASSVALRAGVTNEQFF,TGTGCCAGCAGCGTAGCCCTACGGGCGGGAGTTACCAATGAGCAGTTCTTC
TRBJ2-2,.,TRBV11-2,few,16,CASSWAGQINTGELFF,TGTGCCAGCAGCTGGGCGGGACAGATAAACACCGGGGAGCTGTTTTTT
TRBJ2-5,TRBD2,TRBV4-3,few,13,CASSRTSEETQYF,TGCGCCAGCAGCCGGACTAGCGAAGAGACCCAGTACTTC
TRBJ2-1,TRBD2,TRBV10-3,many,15,CAISESGRGANEQFF,TGTGCCATCAGTGAGTCCGGGCGGGGGGCGAATGAGCAGTTCTTC
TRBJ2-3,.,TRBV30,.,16,CAWNPKTGTSTDTQYF,TGTGCCTGGAACCCAAAGACAGGGACTAGCACAGATACGCAGTATTTT
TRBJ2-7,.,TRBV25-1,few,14,CASSHPRGSYEQYF,TGTGCCAGCAGCCACCCCCGTGGCTCCTACGAGCAGTACTTC
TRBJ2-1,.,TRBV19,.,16,CASSRMGGTSYNEQFF,TGTGCCAGTAGTAGAATGGGCGGGACGTCCTACAATGAGCAGTTCTTC
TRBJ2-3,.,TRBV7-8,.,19,CASSLELTGTRRGTDTQYF,TGTGCCAGCAGCCTAGAGTTGACAGGAACACGACGGGGGACAGATACGCAGTATTTT
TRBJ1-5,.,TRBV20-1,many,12,CSARAVDQPQHF,TGCAGTGCTAGAGCAGTCGATCAGCCCCAGCATTTT
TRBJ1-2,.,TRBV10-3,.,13,CASAETEPVGYTF,TGTGCCTCGGCCGAGACTGAACCGGTAGGCTACACCTTC
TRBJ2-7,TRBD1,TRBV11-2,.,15,CASSGLRTGVYEQYF,TGTGCCAGCAGCGGTCTACGGACAGGCGTCTACGAGCAGTACTTC
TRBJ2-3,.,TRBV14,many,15,CASSQGLKSTDTQYF,TGTGCCAGCAGCCAAGGACTGAAAAGCACAGATACGCAGTATTTT
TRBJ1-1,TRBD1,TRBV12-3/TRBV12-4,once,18,CASSLVTGQGLEWTEAFF,TGTGCCAGCAGTTTGGTTACGGGACAGGGTTTGGAGTGGACTGAAGCTTTCTTT
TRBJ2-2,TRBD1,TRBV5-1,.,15,CASSWTGSNTGELFF,TGCGCCAGCAGCTGGACAGGGTCGAACACCGGGGAGCTGTTTTTT
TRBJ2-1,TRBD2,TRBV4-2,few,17,CASSLAGTSGSFNEQFF,TGTGCCAGCAGCCTCGCCGGGACTAGCGGGAGTTTTAATGAGCAGTTCTTC
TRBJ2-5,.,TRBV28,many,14,CASSSPHYQETQYF,TGTGCCAGCAGTTCCCCTCATTACCAAGAGACCCAGTACTTC
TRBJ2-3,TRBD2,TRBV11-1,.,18,CASSLPRSGGRDTDTQYF,TGTGCCAGCAGCTTACCCCGCTCGGGGGGGAGGGATACAGATACGCAGTATTTT
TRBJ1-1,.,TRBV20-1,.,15,CSADPLDRWNTEAFF,TGCAGTGCTGACCCTCTCGACAGGTGGAACACTGAAGCTTTCTTT
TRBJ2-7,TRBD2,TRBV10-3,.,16,CAIRGGTSESSYEQYF,TGTGCCATCAGGGGAGGGACTAGCGAAAGCTCCTACGAGCAGTACTTC
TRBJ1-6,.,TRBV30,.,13,CAWRATGSSPLHF,TGTGCCTGGAGAGCTACAGGGAGTTCACCCCTCCACTTT
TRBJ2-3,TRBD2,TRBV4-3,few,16,CASSQAWRGTTDTQYF,TGCGCCAGCAGCCAAGCATGGCGGGGGACGACAGATACGCAGTATTTT
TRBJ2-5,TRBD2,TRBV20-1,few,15,CSARPLAATQETQYF,TGCAGTGCGAGACCCCTAGCGGCAACCCAAGAGACCCAGTACTTC
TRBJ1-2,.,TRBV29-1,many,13,CSASPSGRYGYTF,TGCAGCGCTTCCCCATCGGGACGCTATGGCTACACCTTC
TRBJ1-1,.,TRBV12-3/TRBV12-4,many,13,CASSKQMNTEAFF,TGTGCCAGCAGCAAACAAATGAACACTGAAGCTTTCTTT
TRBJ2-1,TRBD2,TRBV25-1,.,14,CASSGTSGMNEQFF,TGTGCCAGCTCCGGGACTAGCGGGATGAATGAGCAGTTCTTC
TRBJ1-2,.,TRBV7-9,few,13,CASSKAGTSGYTF,TGTGCCAGCAGCAAAGCCGGGACGAGTGGCTACACCTTC
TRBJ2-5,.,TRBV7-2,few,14,CASSPGLEGETQYF,TGTGCCAGCAGCCCGGGACTCGAGGGGGAGACCCAGTACTTC
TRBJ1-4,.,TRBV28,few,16,CASSSRGGGRDEKLFF,TGTGCCAGCAGTTCCCGAGGAGGGGGGAGGGATGAAAAACTGTTTTTT
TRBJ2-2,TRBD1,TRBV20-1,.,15,CSASQQGAQTGELFF,TGCAGTGCATCCCAACAGGGGGCGCAGACCGGGGAGCTGTTTTTT